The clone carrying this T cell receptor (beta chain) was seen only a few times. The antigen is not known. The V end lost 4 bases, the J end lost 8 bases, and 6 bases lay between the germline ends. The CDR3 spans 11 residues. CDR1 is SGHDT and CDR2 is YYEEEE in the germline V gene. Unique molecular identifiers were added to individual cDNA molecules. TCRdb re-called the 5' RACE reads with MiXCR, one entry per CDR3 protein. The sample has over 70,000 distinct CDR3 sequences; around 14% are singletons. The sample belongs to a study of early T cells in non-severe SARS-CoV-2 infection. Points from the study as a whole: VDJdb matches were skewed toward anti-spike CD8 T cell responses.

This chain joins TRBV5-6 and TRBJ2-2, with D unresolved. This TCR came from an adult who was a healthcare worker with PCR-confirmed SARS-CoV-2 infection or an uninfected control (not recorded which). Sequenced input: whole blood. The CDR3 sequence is CASSRLGELFF. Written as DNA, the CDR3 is TGTGCCAGCAGCCGGTTGGGGGAGCTGTTTTTT.